These T cell receptor beta chains were read from a single sample in a study of blood T cell repertoires in COVID-19. The method was immunoSEQ multiplex PCR; TCRdb's version includes in-frame clones alone and lacks a portion of them. Of 200,000 to 250,000 clones detected, 80% to 90% appear once; the ten largest clones hold 2.2%. The sequenced material came from peripheral blood. All receptors come from a man aged 30 to 45 who had recovered from COVID-19. CDR3s include the opening cysteine and the closing phenylalanine or tryptophan. Fields, in order: V gene, CDR3 protein.

v_call: TRBV6-5
cdr3_aa: CASRQQALSNQPQHF

v_call: TRBV5-1
cdr3_aa: CASSLTVNEKLFF

v_call: TRBV3-1/TRBV3-2
cdr3_aa: CASSQGTGENTIYF

v_call: TRBV11-2
cdr3_aa: CASISGGQSYEQYF

v_call: TRBV18
cdr3_aa: CASSPPDREVAGNTIYF

v_call: TRBV15
cdr3_aa: CATSSERGLAGSKDTQYF

v_call: TRBV10-3
cdr3_aa: CAISDLGHSNTEAFF

v_call: TRBV19
cdr3_aa: CASSIAPLYEQYF

v_call: TRBV29-1
cdr3_aa: CSVKGQGNNYEQYF

v_call: TRBV18
cdr3_aa: CASSPARSTGELFF

v_call: TRBV6-2/TRBV6-3
cdr3_aa: CASSGGVSYEQYF

v_call: TRBV27
cdr3_aa: CASSFRQRNQETQYF

v_call: TRBV7-9
cdr3_aa: CASSLIPGETQYF

v_call: TRBV7-2
cdr3_aa: CASSTRVPGANVLTF

v_call: TRBV4-1
cdr3_aa: CASSQDQDQPQHF

v_call: TRBV9
cdr3_aa: CASSVGGGEGYGSPLHF

v_call: TRBV30
cdr3_aa: CAWSSAEATQYF

v_call: TRBV5-6
cdr3_aa: CASSLLRGGANVLTF

v_call: TRBV4-1
cdr3_aa: CASRSLAGTLLETQYF

v_call: TRBV3-1/TRBV3-2
cdr3_aa: CASSQARNTEAFF

v_call: TRBV7-9
cdr3_aa: CASSLAPRFFDGYTF

v_call: TRBV5-1
cdr3_aa: CASSLTGTLFYEQYF

v_call: TRBV6-5
cdr3_aa: CASSRSLVPVSYTF

v_call: TRBV28
cdr3_aa: CASSPWSGGQETQYF

v_call: TRBV24-1
cdr3_aa: CATSDGLSGGAAGELFF

v_call: TRBV5-6
cdr3_aa: CASSFRPSNQPQHF

v_call: TRBV5-4
cdr3_aa: CASGGGRTDTQYF

v_call: TRBV14
cdr3_aa: CASSRLQGVYGYTF

v_call: TRBV5-4
cdr3_aa: CASSLGTGSPYEQYF

v_call: TRBV19
cdr3_aa: CASSTGTGDFSWKYF

v_call: TRBV18
cdr3_aa: CASSTGENYGYTF

v_call: TRBV5-4
cdr3_aa: CASSRLGGGRDEQYF

v_call: TRBV2
cdr3_aa: CASSEGQGRQPQHF

v_call: TRBV5-4
cdr3_aa: CASSTAGTVKAYGYTF

v_call: TRBV15
cdr3_aa: CATSKTRERDTQYF

v_call: TRBV5-1
cdr3_aa: CASSPREAANTEAFF

v_call: TRBV5-6
cdr3_aa: CASSETDRAYEQYF

v_call: TRBV6-5
cdr3_aa: CASSPSAENTEAFF

v_call: TRBV27
cdr3_aa: CASSSARGGSYYEQYF

v_call: TRBV4-1
cdr3_aa: CASSQPPDSYGYTF

v_call: TRBV5-1
cdr3_aa: CASSLNTLNTEAFF

v_call: TRBV16
cdr3_aa: CASSPNWTGNGYTF

v_call: TRBV9
cdr3_aa: CASSVGTQGSGYTF

v_call: TRBV24-1
cdr3_aa: CATSDVSGTGKNIQYF

v_call: TRBV10-3
cdr3_aa: CAISESGQARITEAFF

v_call: TRBV4-2
cdr3_aa: CASSQETGRAFF